A selection of T cell receptor beta chains follows, all from one sample in a study of T-cell memory formation after mild COVID-19. TCRdb recomputed calls from the 5' RACE reads with MiXCR, one row per CDR3 protein. The sample carries 580,000 or so distinct CDR3 sequences, roughly 17% recorded once. Sample: PBMCs or a T cell subset sorted from them (not recorded which). Every receptor here comes from an adult woman who had mild COVID-19 (a few samples of this study predate the infection). Cell type and time point are not known. Each CDR3 is given with its conserved first and last residue. Each record gives: D gene, clone size, J gene, V gene, CDR3 protein, CDR3 DNA. D genes are given only for firm matches. Rows give clone size only sometimes, using once, few, many, or a class for an expanded clone.

d_gene: -; abundance: few; j_gene: TRBJ1-2; v_gene: TRBV12-3/TRBV12-4; CDR3aa: CASSPFGGQPYGYTF; CDR3nt: TGTGCCAGCAGTCCATTTGGGGGGCAGCCATATGGCTACACCTTC
d_gene: -; abundance: few; j_gene: TRBJ1-4; v_gene: TRBV19; CDR3aa: CASSPPTGKEKLFF; CDR3nt: TGTGCCAGTAGCCCGCCGACAGGAAAGGAAAAACTGTTTTTT
d_gene: -; abundance: many; j_gene: TRBJ1-1; v_gene: TRBV18; CDR3aa: CASSPGQNTEAFF; CDR3nt: TGCGCCAGCAGCCCAGGACAGAACACTGAAGCTTTCTTT
d_gene: TRBD1; abundance: many; j_gene: TRBJ1-2; v_gene: TRBV10-3; CDR3aa: CAISERGTGGGYGYTF; CDR3nt: TGTGCCATCAGTGAGCGGGGGACAGGGGGCGGATATGGCTACACCTTC
d_gene: TRBD2; abundance: -; j_gene: TRBJ2-7; v_gene: TRBV7-8; CDR3aa: CASSLTSGLYF; CDR3nt: TGTGCCAGCAGCCTCACTAGCGGGCTTTACTTC
d_gene: -; abundance: -; j_gene: TRBJ2-7; v_gene: TRBV3-1; CDR3aa: CASSQQGYSLEQYF; CDR3nt: TGTGCCAGCAGCCAGCAGGGCTACTCCTTGGAGCAGTACTTC
d_gene: -; abundance: -; j_gene: TRBJ1-1; v_gene: TRBV18; CDR3aa: CASSPSQGMNTEAFF; CDR3nt: TGTGCCAGCTCACCGTCGCAGGGCATGAACACTGAAGCTTTCTTT
d_gene: -; abundance: -; j_gene: TRBJ1-2; v_gene: TRBV6-6; CDR3aa: CASSVKHREGYTF; CDR3nt: TGTGCCAGCAGTGTGAAGCATAGGGAAGGCTACACCTTC
d_gene: -; abundance: -; j_gene: TRBJ1-5; v_gene: TRBV4-2; CDR3aa: CASTVLEGLRAQPQHF; CDR3nt: TGTGCCAGCACCGTTCTTGAGGGACTCCGCGCTCAGCCCCAGCATTTT
d_gene: -; abundance: -; j_gene: TRBJ2-7; v_gene: TRBV11-3; CDR3aa: CASSLVEGWYYEQYF; CDR3nt: TGTGCCAGCAGCTTAGTAGAGGGATGGTACTACGAGCAGTACTTC
d_gene: -; abundance: -; j_gene: TRBJ2-1; v_gene: TRBV21-1; CDR3aa: CASSSLAGDWNEQFF; CDR3nt: TGTGCCAGCAGCAGTTTAGCGGGGGATTGGAATGAGCAGTTCTTC